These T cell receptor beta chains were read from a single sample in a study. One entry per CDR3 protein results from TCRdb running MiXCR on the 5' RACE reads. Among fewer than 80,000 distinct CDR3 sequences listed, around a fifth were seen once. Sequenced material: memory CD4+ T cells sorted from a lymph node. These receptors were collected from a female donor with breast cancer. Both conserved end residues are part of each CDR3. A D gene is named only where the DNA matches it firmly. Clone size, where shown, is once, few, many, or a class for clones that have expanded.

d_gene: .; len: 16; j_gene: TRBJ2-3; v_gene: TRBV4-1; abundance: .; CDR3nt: TGCGCCAGCAGCCAAGATAGGATGAGGCCCACAGATACGCAGTATTTT; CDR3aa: CASSQDRMRPTDTQYF
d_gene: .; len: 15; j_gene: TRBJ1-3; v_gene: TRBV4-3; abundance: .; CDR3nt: TGCGCCAGCAGCCAAGATATAAGGGGTGGAGACACCATATATTTT; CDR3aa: CASSQDIRGGDTIYF
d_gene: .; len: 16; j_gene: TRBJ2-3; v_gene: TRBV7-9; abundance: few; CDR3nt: TGTGCCAGCAGCTTAGAGGCGGGGTCCCGGTGGGGTACGCAGTATTTT; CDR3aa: CASSLEAGSRWGTQYF
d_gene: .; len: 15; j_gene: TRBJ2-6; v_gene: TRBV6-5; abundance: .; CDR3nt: TGTGCCAGCAGTCGGTTACCTTCTGGGGCCAACGTCCTGACTTTC; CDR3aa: CASSRLPSGANVLTF
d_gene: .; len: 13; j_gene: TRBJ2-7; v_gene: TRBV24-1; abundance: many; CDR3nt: TGTGCCACCAGTGCCATAGACAGCTACGAGCAGTACTTC; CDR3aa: CATSAIDSYEQYF
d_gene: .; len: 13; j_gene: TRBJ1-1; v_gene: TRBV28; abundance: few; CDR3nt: TGTGCCAGCAGTGCCCCCTGGGAGGCTGAAGCTTTCTTT; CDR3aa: CASSAPWEAEAFF
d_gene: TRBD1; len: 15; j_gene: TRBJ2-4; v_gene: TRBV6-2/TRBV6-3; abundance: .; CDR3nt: TGTGCCAGCAGTTACGGGACAGTAGCCAAAAACATTCAGTACTTC; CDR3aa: CASSYGTVAKNIQYF
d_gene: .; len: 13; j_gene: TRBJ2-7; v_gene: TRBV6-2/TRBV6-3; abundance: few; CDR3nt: TGTGCCAGCAGTTCCCTCGGGGGTTACGAGCAGTACTTC; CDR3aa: CASSSLGGYEQYF
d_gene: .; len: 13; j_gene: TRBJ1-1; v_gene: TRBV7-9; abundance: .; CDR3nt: TGTGCCAGCAGCTCTCAGGGTTCCGCTGAAGCTTTCTTT; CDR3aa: CASSSQGSAEAFF
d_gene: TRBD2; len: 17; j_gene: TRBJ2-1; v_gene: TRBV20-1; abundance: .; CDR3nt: TGCAGTGCTAGAGATACCCTAGCGGGAGCTGACTACAATGAGCAGTTCTTC; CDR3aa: CSARDTLAGADYNEQFF
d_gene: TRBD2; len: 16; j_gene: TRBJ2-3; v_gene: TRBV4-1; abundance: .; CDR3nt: TGCGCCAGCAGCCAAGGAAGGACTAGCGCAATCGATACGCAGTATTTT; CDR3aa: CASSQGRTSAIDTQYF
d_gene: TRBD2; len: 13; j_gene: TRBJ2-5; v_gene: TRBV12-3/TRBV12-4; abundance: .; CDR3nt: TGTGCCAGCAGTTCGGGAGGCAGGGAGACCCAGTACTTC; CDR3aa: CASSSGGRETQYF
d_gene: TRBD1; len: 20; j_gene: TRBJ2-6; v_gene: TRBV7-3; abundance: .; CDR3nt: TGTGCCAGCAGCCCCACATGGGGGACAGCCGAGTTCTCTGGGGCCAACGTCCTGACTTTC; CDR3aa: CASSPTWGTAEFSGANVLTF
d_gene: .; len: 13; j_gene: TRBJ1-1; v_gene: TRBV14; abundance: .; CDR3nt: TGTGCCAGCAGCCAGGGTGTGAACACTGAAGCTTTCTTT; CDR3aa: CASSQGVNTEAFF
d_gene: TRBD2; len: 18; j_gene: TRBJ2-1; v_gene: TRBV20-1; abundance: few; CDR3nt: TGCAGTGCTAGAGATTTTGGGGCTAGCGGGAGATCCTACAATGAGCAGTTCTTC; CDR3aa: CSARDFGASGRSYNEQFF
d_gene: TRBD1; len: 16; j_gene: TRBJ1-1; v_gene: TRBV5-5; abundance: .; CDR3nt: TGTGCCAGCAGCCGTAGCTTGGGACAGGGCCTCACTGAAGCTTTCTTT; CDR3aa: CASSRSLGQGLTEAFF
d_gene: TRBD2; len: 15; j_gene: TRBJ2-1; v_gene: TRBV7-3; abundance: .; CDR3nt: TGTGCCAGCAGCCCTACTAGCGGGGGATATAGTGAGCAGTTCTTC; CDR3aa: CASSPTSGGYSEQFF
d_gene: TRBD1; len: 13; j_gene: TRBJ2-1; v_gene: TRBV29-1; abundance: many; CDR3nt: TGCAGCGTGAGCCGGGACAGTGGAGCTGAGCAGTTCTTC; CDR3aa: CSVSRDSGAEQFF
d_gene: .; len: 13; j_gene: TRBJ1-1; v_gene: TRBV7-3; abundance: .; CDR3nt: TGTGCCAGCAAGCAAGGTCAGAACACTGAAGCTTTCTTT; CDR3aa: CASKQGQNTEAFF
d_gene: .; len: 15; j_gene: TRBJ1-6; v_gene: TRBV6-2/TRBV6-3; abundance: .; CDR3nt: TGTGCCAGCAGCTACCATGCAGTCGATAATTCACCCCTCCACTTT; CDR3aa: CASSYHAVDNSPLHF
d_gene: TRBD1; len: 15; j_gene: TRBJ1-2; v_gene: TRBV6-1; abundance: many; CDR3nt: TGTGCCAGCAGTGAAGCGGGGACAGCCGCTTATGGCTACACCTTC; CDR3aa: CASSEAGTAAYGYTF
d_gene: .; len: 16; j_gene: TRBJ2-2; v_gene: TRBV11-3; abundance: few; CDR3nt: TGTGCCAGCAGCTTAGATAGCCTAGCGTTGACCGGGGAGCTGTTTTTT; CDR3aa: CASSLDSLALTGELFF
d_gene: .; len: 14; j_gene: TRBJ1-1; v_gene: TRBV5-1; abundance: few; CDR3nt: TGCGCCAGCAGCCCGGACTCGCAAAACACTGAAGCTTTCTTT; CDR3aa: CASSPDSQNTEAFF
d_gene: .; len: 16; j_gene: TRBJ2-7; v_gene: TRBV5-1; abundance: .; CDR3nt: TGCGCCAGCAGCCTCCCCCGAGGGCCGACCTCCTACGAGCAGTACTTC; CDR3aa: CASSLPRGPTSYEQYF